This is a list of T cell receptor beta chains from one sample in a study of PD-L1 blockade in urothelial cancer. Assay used: immunoSEQ multiplex PCR; TCRdb lists only in-frame clones, some missing. The sample records 35,000 to 45,000 clones, just over 35% being singletons. Specimen: tumor tissue, collected before atezolizumab (anti-PD-L1) treatment. These receptors were taken from a man aged 55-75 years with urothelial cancer. Each CDR3 is given with its conserved first and last residue. D genes are given only for firm matches. Clone size is stated in some rows and not others, as once, few, many or a class when expanded.

>NA|NA|TRBV6-7|TRBJ2-5
CASSGTETQYF
TGTGCCAGCAGTGGGACAGAGACCCAGTACTTC
>once|NA|TRBV28|TRBJ1-2
CASSYRGHGYTF
TGTGCCAGCAGTTATAGGGGACACGGCTACACCTTC
>NA|NA|TRBV6-9|TRBJ2-7
CASSGGPEQYF
TGTGCCAGCAGTGGAGGTCCCGAGCAGTACTTC
>NA|TRBD2|TRBV28|TRBJ2-7
CASTLGPGLAGGRLYF
TGTGCCAGCACCTTGGGCCCGGGACTAGCGGGAGGAAGGCTATACTTC
>few|TRBD1|TRBV7-6|TRBJ2-7
CASSQARGQAYEQYF
TGTGCCAGCAGCCAAGCCCGAGGACAGGCCTACGAGCAGTACTTC
>NA|TRBD1|TRBV19|TRBJ1-5
CASSIRGDRGQPQHF
TGTGCCAGTAGTATAAGGGGGGACAGGGGACAGCCCCAGCATTTT
>few|NA|TRBV30|TRBJ1-5
CAWRGRADNQPQHF
TGTGCCTGGAGAGGCAGGGCGGACAATCAGCCCCAGCATTTT
>NA|NA|TRBV10-3|TRBJ1-5
CAISESGSNQPQHF
TGTGCCATCAGTGAGTCCGGGAGCAATCAGCCCCAGCATTTT
>NA|TRBD1|TRBV6-8|TRBJ1-5
CASKLGTGTNQPQHF
TGTGCCAGCAAGTTGGGGACAGGCACCAATCAGCCCCAGCATTTT
>few|TRBD2|TRBV11-3|TRBJ2-7
CASSLVLAEAYEQYF
TGTGCCAGCAGCTTAGTTCTAGCGGAGGCCTACGAGCAGTACTTC
>few|TRBD1|TRBV6-8|TRBJ1-2
CASRGTGESNYGYTF
TGTGCCAGCAGGGGTACAGGGGAGTCTAACTATGGCTACACCTTC
>medium-sized|NA|TRBV9|TRBJ2-1
CASSVAGGLGNEQFF
TGTGCCAGCAGCGTAGCTGGGGGGTTAGGTAATGAGCAGTTCTTC